Sequencing of this T cell receptor (beta chain) was carried out in a study of cytomegalovirus exposure and HLA in healthy donors. The V gene end was trimmed by 3 bases and the J gene end by 2 bases; junction bases not matched to a gene: 2. The CDR3 runs to 15 residues. The V gene's germline CDR1 is SGHTA and CDR2 FQGNSA. It was with 60 Vbeta and 13 Jbeta primers that the PCR ran. TCRdb's copy holds only in-frame clones and misses some; the assay was immunoSEQ multiplex PCR. Of approximately 70,000 clones in the sample, roughly 70% are singletons; the top ten hold around 9.7%. The sample comprised PBMCs. V usage is TRBV7-2 and J usage is TRBJ2-5; TRBD2 matches 11 bases. The sequence came from a woman in her fifties or sixties in good health and CMV-seropositive. The CDR3 protein is CASSFSGGVQETQYF. CDR3 in DNA: TGTGCCAGCAGCTTTAGCGGGGGGGTTCAAGAGACCCAGTACTTC.